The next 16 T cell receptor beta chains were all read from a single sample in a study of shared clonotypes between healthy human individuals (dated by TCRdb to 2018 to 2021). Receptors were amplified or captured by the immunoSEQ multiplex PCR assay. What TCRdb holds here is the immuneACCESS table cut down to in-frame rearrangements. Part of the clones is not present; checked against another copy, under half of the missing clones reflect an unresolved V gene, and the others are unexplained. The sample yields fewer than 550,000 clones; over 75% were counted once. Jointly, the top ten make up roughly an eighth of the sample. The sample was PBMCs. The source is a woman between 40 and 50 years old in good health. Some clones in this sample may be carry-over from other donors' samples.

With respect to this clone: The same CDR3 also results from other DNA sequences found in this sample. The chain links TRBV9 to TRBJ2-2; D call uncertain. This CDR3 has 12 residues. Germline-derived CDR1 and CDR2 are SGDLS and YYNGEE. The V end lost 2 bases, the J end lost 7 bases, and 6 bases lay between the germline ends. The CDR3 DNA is TGTGCCAGCAGCGTTCGTAGCGGGGAGCTGTTTTTT. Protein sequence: CASSVRSGELFF.

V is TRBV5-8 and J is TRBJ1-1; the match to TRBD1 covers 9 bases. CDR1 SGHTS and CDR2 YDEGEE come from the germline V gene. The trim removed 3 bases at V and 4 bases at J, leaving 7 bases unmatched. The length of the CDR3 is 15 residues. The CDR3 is CASSSNRGRVTEAFF. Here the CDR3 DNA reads TGTGCCAGCAGCTCCAACAGGGGGCGCGTCACTGAAGCTTTCTTT.

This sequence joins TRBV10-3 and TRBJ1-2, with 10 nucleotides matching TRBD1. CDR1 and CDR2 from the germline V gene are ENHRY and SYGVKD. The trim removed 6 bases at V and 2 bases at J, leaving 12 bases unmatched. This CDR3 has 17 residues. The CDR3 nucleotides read TGTGCCATCAGCGGTGCTACCGGGACAGGGGAAAACTATGGCTACACCTTC. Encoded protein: CAISGATGTGENYGYTF.

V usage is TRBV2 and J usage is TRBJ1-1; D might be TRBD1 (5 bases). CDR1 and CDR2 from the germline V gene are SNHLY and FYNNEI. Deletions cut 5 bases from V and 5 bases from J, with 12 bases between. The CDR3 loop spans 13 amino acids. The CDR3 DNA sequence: TGTGCCAGCAGTTGGGGGGTCCGGACTGAAGCTTTCTTT. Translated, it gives CASSWGVRTEAFF. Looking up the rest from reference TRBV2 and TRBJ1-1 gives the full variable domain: EPEVTQTPSHQVTQMGQEVILRCVPISNHLYFYWYRQILGQKVEFLVSFYNNEISEKSEIFDDQFSVERPDGSNFTLKIRSTKLEDSAMYFCASSWGVRTEAFFGQGTRLTVV.

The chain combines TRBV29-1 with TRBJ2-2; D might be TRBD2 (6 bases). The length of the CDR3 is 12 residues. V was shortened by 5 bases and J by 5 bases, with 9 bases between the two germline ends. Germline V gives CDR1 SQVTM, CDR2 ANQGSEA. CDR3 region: CSVRRVTGELFF. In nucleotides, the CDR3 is TGCAGCGTTCGGAGGGTAACCGGGGAGCTGTTTTTT.

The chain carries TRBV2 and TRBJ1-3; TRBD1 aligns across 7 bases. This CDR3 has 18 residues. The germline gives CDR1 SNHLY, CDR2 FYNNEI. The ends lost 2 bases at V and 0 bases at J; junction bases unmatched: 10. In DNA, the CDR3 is TGTGCCAGCAGTGAATATGGGAGGACAGGCGACTCTGGAAACACCATATATTTT. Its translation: CASSEYGRTGDSGNTIYF.

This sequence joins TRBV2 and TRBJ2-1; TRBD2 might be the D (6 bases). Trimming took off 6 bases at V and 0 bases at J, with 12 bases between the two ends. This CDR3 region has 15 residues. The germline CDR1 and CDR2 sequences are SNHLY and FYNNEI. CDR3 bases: TGTGCCAGCAGAGCCCTAGCGAGCTCCTACAATGAGCAGTTCTTC. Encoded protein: CASRALASSYNEQFF.

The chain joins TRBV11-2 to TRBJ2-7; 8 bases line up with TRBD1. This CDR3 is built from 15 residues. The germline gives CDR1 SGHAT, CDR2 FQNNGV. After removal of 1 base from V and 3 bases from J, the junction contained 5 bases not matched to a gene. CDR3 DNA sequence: TGTGCCAGCAGCTTAGGTGGCGGACAGGGCTACGAGCAGTACTTC. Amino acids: CASSLGGGQGYEQYF.

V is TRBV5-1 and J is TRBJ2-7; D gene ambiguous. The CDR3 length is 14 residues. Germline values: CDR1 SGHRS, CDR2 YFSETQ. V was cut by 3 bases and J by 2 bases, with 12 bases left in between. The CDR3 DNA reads TGCGCCAGCAGCTCCACGGCCGGACCCTACGAGCAGTACTTC. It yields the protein CASSSTAGPYEQYF.

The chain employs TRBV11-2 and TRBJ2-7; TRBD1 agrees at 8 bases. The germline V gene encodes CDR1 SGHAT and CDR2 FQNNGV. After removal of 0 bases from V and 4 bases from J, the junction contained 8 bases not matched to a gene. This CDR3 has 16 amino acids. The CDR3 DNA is TGTGCCAGCAGCTTAGATCCAGGGGGCCGCTGGTACGAGCAGTACTTC. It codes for CASSLDPGGRWYEQYF. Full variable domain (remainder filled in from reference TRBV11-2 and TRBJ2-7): EAGVAQSPRYKIIEKRQSVAFWCNPISGHATLYWYQQILGQGPKLLIQFQNNGVVDDSQLPKDRFSAERLKGVDSTLKIQPAKLEDSAVYLCASSLDPGGRWYEQYFGPGTRLTVT.

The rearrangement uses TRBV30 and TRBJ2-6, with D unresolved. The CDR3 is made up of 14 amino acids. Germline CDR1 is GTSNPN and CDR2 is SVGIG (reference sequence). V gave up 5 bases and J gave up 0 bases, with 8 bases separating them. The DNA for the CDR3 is TGTGCCTGGGACAAATCCTCTGGGGCCAACGTCCTGACTTTC. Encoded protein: CAWDKSSGANVLTF.

CDR3 DNA sequence: TGTGCCAGCAGCTTAGAGCGCTACAATGAGCAGTTCTTC. Protein: CASSLERYNEQFF. V is TRBV11-2 and J is TRBJ2-1; D unresolved. The germline gives CDR1 SGHAT, CDR2 FQNNGV. The CDR3 covers 13 residues. V dropped 0 bases and J dropped 3 bases, with 3 bases sitting between them.

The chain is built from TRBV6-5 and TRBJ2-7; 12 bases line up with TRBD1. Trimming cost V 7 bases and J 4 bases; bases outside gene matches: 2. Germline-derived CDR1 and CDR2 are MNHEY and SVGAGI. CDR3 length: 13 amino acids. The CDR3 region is CASKGQGAYEQYF. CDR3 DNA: TGTGCCAGCAAGGGACAGGGGGCTTACGAGCAGTACTTC.

CDR3 sequence reads: CASSLPHRLAGVADTQYF. The CDR3 nucleotides read TGTGCCAGCAGCTTACCCCATCGACTAGCGGGAGTGGCAGATACGCAGTATTTT. The chain has TRBV7-9 and TRBJ2-3; the match to TRBD2 covers 12 bases. Germline V lookup: CDR1 SEHNR, CDR2 FQNEAQ (reference sequence). The CDR3 has 18 amino acids. J lost 4 bases, V lost 2 bases, and 10 bases had no gene match.

The CDR3 coding sequence is TGTGCCATCAGTGAGGGGGACTACGAGCAGTACTTC. Protein sequence: CAISEGDYEQYF. The chain uses TRBV10-3 and TRBJ2-7; D uncertain. Trimming stripped 2 bases from V and 3 bases from J, with 5 bases between. This CDR3 has 12 amino acids. In germline, CDR1 is ENHRY, CDR2 SYGVKD.

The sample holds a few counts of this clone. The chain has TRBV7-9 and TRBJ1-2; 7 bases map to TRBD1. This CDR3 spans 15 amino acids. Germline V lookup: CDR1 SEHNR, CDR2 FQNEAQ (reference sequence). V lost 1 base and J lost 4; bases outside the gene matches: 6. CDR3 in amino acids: CASSLGEGGGYGYTF. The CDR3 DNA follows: TGTGCCAGCAGCTTAGGAGAAGGGGGCGGCTATGGCTACACCTTC. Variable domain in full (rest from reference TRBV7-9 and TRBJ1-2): DTGVSQNPRHKITKRGQNVTFRCDPISEHNRLYWYRQTLGQGPEFLTYFQNEAQLEKSRLLSDRFSAERPKGSFSTLEIQRTEQGDSAMYLCASSLGEGGGYGYTFGSGTRLTVV.